What follows are 10 T cell receptor beta chains derived from one specimen sequenced in a study of cytomegalovirus exposure and HLA in healthy donors. A multiplex PCR was run with 60 Vbeta primers and 13 Jbeta primers. Profiling relied on immunoSEQ multiplex PCR, and the TCRdb table lists in-frame clones only, not all of them. Of 150,000 to 200,000 clones listed, around 75% were seen once; the top ten hold about 11%. The sample consisted of PBMCs. The origin of the receptors is a man younger than 35 in good health and CMV-seropositive.

The gene calls are TRBV6-5 and TRBJ2-5; TRBD1 agrees at 9 bases. The CDR3 runs to 14 residues. V gave up 5 bases and J gave up 5 bases; unmatched junction bases: 6. Germline CDR1 is MNHEY and CDR2 is SVGAGI. The CDR3 spells CASSGNRGRETQYF. DNA of the CDR3: TGTGCCAGCAGTGGTAACAGGGGGCGGGAGACCCAGTACTTC.

V gene TRBV4-1 combines with J gene TRBJ1-4, with 7 bases fitting TRBD1. Germline assignment: CDR1 MGHRA and CDR2 YSYEKL. The CDR3 spans 15 residues. The V and J ends lost 4 bases and 6 bases, in that order; junction bases with no gene match: 8. The DNA of the CDR3 is TGCGCCAGCAGCCCCCCTTTGGACAGGCATGAAAAACTGTTTTTT. Encoded protein: CASSPPLDRHEKLFF.

The rearrangement joins TRBV19 to TRBJ2-1, with TRBD1 as a possible D gene (5 bases). V lost 11 bases to trimming and J lost 2 bases, with 13 bases between them. This CDR3 has 13 amino acids. Germline V gene sequence: CDR1 LNHDA, CDR2 SQIVND (reference sequence). Here the CDR3 reads CASGWGTYNEQFF. In nucleotides, the CDR3 is TGTGCCTCAGGGTGGGGTACCTACAATGAGCAGTTCTTC.

The chain couples TRBV28 to TRBJ1-1, with D possibly TRBD1 on 6 matching bases. This CDR3 region has 14 residues. V lost 7 bases, J lost 1 base, and 13 bases lay in between. Germline CDR1 reads MDHEN; CDR2 reads SYDVKM. The DNA of the CDR3 is TGTGCCAGCACAACCGGGACACCGAACACTGAAGCTTTCTTT. Translating gives CASTTGTPNTEAFF.

This clone was seen more than once but under ten times. J is TRBJ2-7 and V is TRBV6-1; TRBD2 matches at 9 bases. J lost 2 bases, V lost 4 bases, and 6 bases had no gene match. There are 15 residues in the CDR3. Germline V gives CDR1 MNHNS, CDR2 SASEGT. In nucleotides, the CDR3 is TGTGCCAGCAGTGGAAGTAGCGGGGGAGCCTACGAGCAGTACTTC. Protein sequence: CASSGSSGGAYEQYF.

This chain uses TRBV6-6 with TRBJ2-7; D is ambiguous. The CDR3 has 12 residues. V shed 5 bases and J shed 6 bases, with 11 bases lying between them. CDR1 and CDR2 from the germline V gene are MNHNY and SVGAGI (reference sequence). The CDR3 protein is CASSQTPGEQYF. CDR3 DNA sequence: TGTGCCAGCAGTCAGACCCCGGGCGAGCAGTACTTC.

This clone was counted a few times. The chain joins TRBV7-2 to TRBJ2-2; D is unclear. Trimming removed 5 bases from V and 7 bases from J, with 11 bases in between. CDR3 length equals 13 residues. CDR1 is SGHTA, CDR2 FQGNSA, per germline. CDR3 DNA: TGTGCCAGCAGCCCGCGAACCGGCGGGGAGCTGTTTTTT. Translation gives CASSPRTGGELFF.

The chain combines TRBV11-2 with TRBJ2-1; TRBD2 matches 13 bases. V lost 5 bases, J lost 7 bases, and 5 bases stayed unmatched. Germline V gene lookup returns CDR1 SGHAT and CDR2 FQNNGV. This CDR3 is 15 amino acids long. CDR3: CASSRRTSGSNEQFF. CDR3 coding DNA: TGTGCCAGCAGCCGAAGGACTAGCGGGAGTAATGAGCAGTTCTTC.

This sequence joins TRBV2 and TRBJ2-1; the D gene is possibly TRBD1 (6 bases). The germline gives CDR1 SNHLY, CDR2 FYNNEI. The CDR3 length is 14 residues. V was trimmed by 4 bases and J by 8 bases, leaving 15 bases between them. The CDR3 region is CASSARWTVHEQFF. In DNA form, the CDR3 reads TGTGCCAGCAGTGCTAGATGGACAGTCCATGAGCAGTTCTTC.

This chain links TRBV7-9 with TRBJ1-1, with D possibly being TRBD1 (6 bases). Trimming removed 1 base from V and 5 bases from J, with 11 bases in between. The CDR3 spans 14 residues. The germline gives CDR1 SEHNR, CDR2 FQNEAQ (reference sequence). The CDR3 DNA reads TGTGCCAGCAGCTTAGAAACAGGGATTACTGAAGCTTTCTTT. This codes for CASSLETGITEAFF.